These 30 T cell receptor beta chains originate from one sample sequenced in a study of cytomegalovirus exposure and HLA in healthy donors. The repertoire was sequenced with immunoSEQ multiplex PCR; TCRdb's copy has only in-frame clones and lacks some. Among 130,000 or so clones, over 65% were seen once, and the ten largest hold approximately 2.3%. The source material was PBMCs. The receptors were sampled from a woman in her twenties or thirties in good health and CMV-seronegative.

The V gene is TRBV7-9, the J gene TRBJ2-5; 12 positions agree with TRBD2. CDR1 and CDR2 from the germline V gene are SEHNR and FQNEAQ (reference sequence). The junction had 8 bases not matched to a gene; V was cut back by 2 bases and J by 1 base. The CDR3 is 18 residues long. In nucleotides, the CDR3 is TGTGCCAGCAGCTTAACGGCCACTAGCGGGGGGTTCCAAGAGACCCAGTACTTC. Amino acid sequence: CASSLTATSGGFQETQYF. The whole variable domain, remainder taken from reference TRBV7-9 and TRBJ2-5, is DTGVSQNPRHKITKRGQNVTFRCDPISEHNRLYWYRQTLGQGPEFLTYFQNEAQLEKSRLLSDRFSAERPKGSFSTLEIQRTEQGDSAMYLCASSLTATSGGFQETQYFGPGTRLLVL.

Only a few counts were recorded for this clone. The chain links TRBV2 to TRBJ2-7; perhaps TRBD2 as D (6 bases). Germline values: CDR1 SNHLY, CDR2 FYNNEI. This CDR3 contains 14 residues. V lost 7 bases and J lost 2, with 15 bases in between. Here the CDR3 DNA reads TGTGCCAGCAACGAGGTGGGGGGAGCCTACGAGCAGTACTTC. Residues: CASNEVGGAYEQYF.

The chain recombines TRBV2 with TRBJ1-5; the match to TRBD1 covers 7 bases. Germline assignment: CDR1 SNHLY and CDR2 FYNNEI. Trimming removed 3 bases from V and 4 bases from J; junction bases left unmatched: 6. CDR3 length equals 15 residues. Here the CDR3 reads CASSDQTQGNQPQHF. As DNA, the CDR3 is TGTGCCAGCAGTGACCAGACACAGGGGAATCAGCCCCAGCATTTT.

The J gene is TRBJ2-1, the V gene TRBV9; 9 bases match TRBD2. CDR1 is SGDLS, CDR2 YYNGEE, per germline. CDR3 length equals 15 residues. The trim removed 0 bases at V and 7 bases at J, leaving 5 bases unmatched. CDR3 nucleotides: TGTGCCAGCAGCGTAGTTGGGACTAGCACTAATGAGCAGTTCTTC. It yields the protein CASSVVGTSTNEQFF.

V usage is TRBV6-5 and J usage is TRBJ1-1; maybe TRBD1 (5 bases). Germline values: CDR1 MNHEY, CDR2 SVGAGI. V lost 5 bases and J 1 base, leaving 8 bases between the germline ends. There are 13 residues in the CDR3. The CDR3 DNA reads as TGTGCCAGCAGTACCAGGGAGAACACTGAAGCTTTCTTT. Encoded protein: CASSTRENTEAFF.

V is TRBV5-6 and J is TRBJ1-4, with TRBD1 matching over 8 bases. The CDR3 has 14 residues. Unmatched junction bases numbered 6, after V lost 3 bases and J lost 8 bases. Germline V lookup: CDR1 SGHDT, CDR2 YYEEEE. DNA of the CDR3: TGTGCCAGCAGCTCTGGACAGGGAAACGAAAAACTGTTTTTT. This encodes CASSSGQGNEKLFF.

This chain links TRBV7-2 with TRBJ2-3, with D hard to call. V was pared by 4 bases and J by 2 bases, with 4 bases between. CDR3 size: 12 residues. CDR1 is SGHTA and CDR2 is FQGNSA in the germline V gene. The CDR3 sequence is CASSSNTDTQYF. DNA for the CDR3: TGTGCCAGCAGCTCCAACACAGATACGCAGTATTTT.

The gene calls are TRBV4-3 and TRBJ2-7; 7 bases match TRBD1. There are 16 residues in the CDR3. Germline V gene lookup returns CDR1 LGHNA and CDR2 YSLEER. Trimming at V came to 2 bases and at J to 4 bases, leaving 11 bases not matched to a gene. The CDR3 sequence is CASSQLTGPGAYEQYF. The CDR3 DNA follows: TGCGCCAGCAGCCAACTGACAGGGCCCGGGGCTTACGAGCAGTACTTC.

The V call is TRBV6-5, the J call TRBJ2-5; a possible D gene is TRBD1 (7 bases). This CDR3 is built from 14 residues. V was shortened by 6 bases and J by 5 bases, with 16 bases between the two germline ends. CDR1 and CDR2 (germline): MNHEY, SVGAGI. CDR3: CASRRQGGEETQYF. The CDR3 nucleotides read TGTGCCAGCAGGCGACAGGGAGGCGAGGAGACCCAGTACTTC.

V is TRBV2 and J is TRBJ2-3; 13 positions agree with TRBD2. The V gene end was trimmed by 6 bases and the J gene end by 7 bases; junction bases not matched to a gene: 10. Germline CDR1 SNHLY, CDR2 FYNNEI. The CDR3 length is 16 residues. The CDR3 coding sequence is TGTGCCAGCAGCCAATCTGGACTAGCGGGGGCGAATACGCAGTATTTT. Amino acids: CASSQSGLAGANTQYF.

The gene calls are TRBV5-6 and TRBJ1-6, with a tentative D call TRBD1 (6 bases). Germline V gives CDR1 SGHDT, CDR2 YYEEEE. Trimming left V 1 base short and J 10 bases short, with 12 bases between. The CDR3 is 14 amino acids. The CDR3 DNA reads as TGTGCCAGCAGCTTGAACAGGGCCAACTCACCCCTCCACTTT. Translated, it gives CASSLNRANSPLHF.

This clone was observed once. The chain joins TRBV7-9 to TRBJ2-5; D is perhaps TRBD2 (6 bases). Germline values: CDR1 SEHNR, CDR2 FQNEAQ (reference sequence). This CDR3 is 14 amino acids long. V lost 5 bases and J lost 1, with 11 bases in between. CDR3 DNA sequence: TGTGCCAGCAGCCGACCGGGACTCCAAGAGACCCAGTACTTC. It codes for CASSRPGLQETQYF.

The chain is built from TRBV15 and TRBJ2-7, with TRBD2 identical over 7 bases. Unmatched junction bases numbered 4, after V lost 2 bases and J lost 0 bases. Germline loops: CDR1 LNHNV, CDR2 YYDKDF (reference sequence). This CDR3 is 15 amino acids long. The CDR3 region is CATSRPGEGSYEQYF. The CDR3 DNA reads as TGTGCCACCAGCAGACCCGGGGAGGGCTCCTACGAGCAGTACTTC. Supplemented by reference TRBV15 and TRBJ2-7, the full variable domain reads DAMVIQNPRYQVTQFGKPVTLSCSQTLNHNVMYWYQQKSSQAPKLLFHYYDKDFNNEADTPDNFQSRRPNTSFCFLDIRSPGLGDTAMYLCATSRPGEGSYEQYFGPGTRLTVT.

This chain uses TRBV14 with TRBJ1-1; 8 bases align to TRBD1. V trimming: 1 base; J trimming: 3 bases; junction bases outside the gene matches: 7. This CDR3 is built from 16 residues. Germline loops: CDR1 SGHDN, CDR2 FVKESK. DNA of the CDR3: TGTGCCAGCAGCCAAGTGCAGGGGGCAAGGTACACTGAAGCTTTCTTT. It codes for CASSQVQGARYTEAFF.

V and J are TRBV6-5 and TRBJ1-1; D remains unclear. The CDR3 length is 14 residues. The germline CDR1 and CDR2 sequences are MNHEY and SVGAGI. Trimming pared 0 bases from V and 1 base from J, leaving 6 bases between. CDR3 sequence: CASSYSTTNTEAFF. For the CDR3, the DNA is TGTGCCAGCAGTTACTCGACTACGAACACTGAAGCTTTCTTT.

The chain has TRBV30 and TRBJ1-3; D call uncertain. Germline assignment: CDR1 GTSNPN and CDR2 SVGIG (reference sequence). Trimming removed 0 bases at V and 0 bases at J, with 6 bases between. This CDR3 is 14 amino acids long. The CDR3 DNA reads as TGTGCCTGGAGTGTCGGAGTCTCTGGAAACACCATATATTTT. Residues: CAWSVGVSGNTIYF.

The genes are TRBV5-1 and TRBJ1-6; D may be TRBD1 (5 bases). The V gene lost 4 bases and the J gene lost 9 bases, with 14 bases spanning the gap. The germline CDR1 and CDR2 sequences are SGHRS and YFSETQ. The CDR3 is 14 amino acids. The CDR3, as DNA: TGCGCCAGCAGCCCTGTATTGGGGGGTTCACCCCTCCACTTT. Its translation: CASSPVLGGSPLHF.

The CDR3 loop reads CAWKTGGSSDTQYF. CDR3 in DNA: TGTGCCTGGAAGACAGGGGGCTCTAGCGATACGCAGTATTTT. The chain links TRBV30 to TRBJ2-3; 10 positions match TRBD1. The CDR3 has 14 residues. Germline lookup yields CDR1 GTSNPN and CDR2 SVGIG (reference sequence). Germline trimming cut 4 bases from V and 6 bases from J; bases unmatched to any gene: 7.

The sample holds one count of this clone. CDR3 sequence: CASSGTGTGGTYEQYF. The CDR3 DNA follows: TGTGCCAGCAGTGGTACCGGGACAGGGGGTACCTACGAGCAGTACTTC. V usage is TRBV28 and J usage is TRBJ2-7, with 11 bases lining up with TRBD1. The CDR3 contains 16 residues. The germline gives CDR1 MDHEN, CDR2 SYDVKM. With 5 bases clipped from V and 2 bases from J, the junction kept 8 bases outside the gene matches.

The rearrangement links TRBV4-1 to TRBJ2-2; D may be TRBD2 (6 bases). Trimming cost V 0 bases and J 0 bases, with 8 bases left between them. The length of the CDR3 is 16 residues. CDR1 is MGHRA, CDR2 YSYEKL, per germline. The CDR3: CASSQDRTTNTGELFF. For the CDR3, the DNA is TGCGCCAGCAGCCAAGACAGGACTACGAACACCGGGGAGCTGTTTTTT.

This clone has only one observation. The chain is built from TRBV6-5 and TRBJ2-5; D perhaps matches TRBD2 (8 bases). Looked up from germline, CDR1 is MNHEY and CDR2 is SVGAGI. With 5 bases removed from V and 5 bases from J, the gap between germline ends came to 15 bases. The CDR3 covers 14 residues. The CDR3 nucleotides are TGTGCCAGCAGTCGACGGGGGGGACAGGAGACCCAGTACTTC. It is translated as CASSRRGGQETQYF.

In DNA form, the CDR3 reads TGTGCCAGCAGCGTAGGGTCGTCGGGGAATCAGCCCCAGCATTTT. Translation gives CASSVGSSGNQPQHF. The gene calls are TRBV9 and TRBJ1-5; D gene ambiguous. CDR1 is SGDLS, CDR2 YYNGEE, per germline. Trimming left V 0 bases short and J 4 bases short, with 11 bases between. The CDR3 covers 15 residues. Full variable domain (outside the CDR3, taken from reference TRBV9 and TRBJ1-5): DSGVTQTPKHLITATGQRVTLRCSPRSGDLSVYWYQQSLDQGLQFLIQYYNGEERAKGNILERFSAQQFPDLHSELNLSSLELGDSALYFCASSVGSSGNQPQHFGDGTRLSIL.

The genes are TRBV7-9 and TRBJ1-4; weak D call: TRBD1 (5 bases). The germline V gene has CDR1 SEHNR and CDR2 FQNEAQ (reference sequence). Between the trimmed V and J ends, which lost 8 bases and 8 bases, there was a span of 33 bases. This CDR3 is built from 19 residues. Here the CDR3 reads CASAPPRARSGVAREKLFF. In DNA, the CDR3 is TGTGCCAGCGCCCCCCCGAGAGCGCGGTCGGGGGTTGCTCGAGAAAAACTGTTTTTT.

This clone was seen more than once but under ten times. The genes are TRBV19 and TRBJ1-1; weak D call: TRBD1 (6 bases). V dropped 7 bases and J dropped 7 bases, with 19 bases sitting between them. Germline V CDR1 and CDR2: LNHDA, SQIVND (reference sequence). This CDR3 spans 14 amino acids. Here the CDR3 reads CASTEYGQTVEAFF. CDR3 bases: TGTGCCAGTACCGAATACGGACAGACAGTTGAAGCTTTCTTT.

This clone has just one count. This chain uses TRBV7-2 with TRBJ2-3; TRBD2 matches 8 bases. With 1 base clipped from V and 1 base from J, the junction kept 7 bases outside the gene matches. This CDR3 is built from 17 residues. Germline V gene lookup returns CDR1 SGHTA and CDR2 FQGNSA. The CDR3 spells CASSLVPGGTGTDTQYF. The CDR3 region has the DNA TGTGCCAGCAGCTTAGTCCCGGGGGGGACGGGCACAGATACGCAGTATTTT.

The chain's CDR3 is CASSSRSSYNEQFF. In nucleotides, the CDR3 is TGCGCCAGCAGTTCCCGGAGCTCCTACAATGAGCAGTTCTTC. The gene calls are TRBV10-2 and TRBJ2-1; D uncertain. V lost 5 bases, J lost 0 bases, and 8 bases lay in between. In germline, CDR1 is WSHSY, CDR2 SAAADI. The CDR3 spans 14 residues.

This chain joins TRBV21-1 and TRBJ1-4. TRBV21-1 is a documented pseudogene. The CDR3 has 10 residues. The DNA for the CDR3 is TGTGTCCCGGGTAGGGAAAAACTGTTTTTT. Its translation is CVPGREKLFF.

The sample holds a few counts of this clone. This chain uses TRBV6-1 with TRBJ1-5; D possibly corresponds to TRBD1 (5 bases). The germline gives CDR1 MNHNS, CDR2 SASEGT. The CDR3 runs to 13 residues. V was shortened by 8 bases and J by 3 bases, with 11 bases between the two germline ends. CDR3 coding DNA: TGTGCCAGCGAGACAGCCCCCAATCAGCCCCAGCATTTT. Protein: CASETAPNQPQHF.

This clone was recorded only once. The gene calls are TRBV7-9 and TRBJ2-6, with D unclear. The V gene lost 2 bases and the J gene lost 5 bases, with 10 bases spanning the gap. CDR3 size: 15 residues. Germline-derived CDR1 and CDR2 are SEHNR and FQNEAQ (reference sequence). The CDR3 DNA is TGTGCCAGCAGCTTACAGCGCGGTTGGGCCAACGTCCTGACTTTC. Translation gives CASSLQRGWANVLTF.

The genes are TRBV7-8 and TRBJ1-2; D is unclear. Germline V gene data show CDR1 as SGHVS and CDR2 as FQNEAQ. CDR3 length equals 14 residues. Trimming cost V 4 bases and J 4 bases, with 13 bases left between them. The CDR3 DNA reads as TGTGCCAGCAGCTCCCAAAACAGCCGCTATGGCTACACCTTC. Translation gives CASSSQNSRYGYTF.